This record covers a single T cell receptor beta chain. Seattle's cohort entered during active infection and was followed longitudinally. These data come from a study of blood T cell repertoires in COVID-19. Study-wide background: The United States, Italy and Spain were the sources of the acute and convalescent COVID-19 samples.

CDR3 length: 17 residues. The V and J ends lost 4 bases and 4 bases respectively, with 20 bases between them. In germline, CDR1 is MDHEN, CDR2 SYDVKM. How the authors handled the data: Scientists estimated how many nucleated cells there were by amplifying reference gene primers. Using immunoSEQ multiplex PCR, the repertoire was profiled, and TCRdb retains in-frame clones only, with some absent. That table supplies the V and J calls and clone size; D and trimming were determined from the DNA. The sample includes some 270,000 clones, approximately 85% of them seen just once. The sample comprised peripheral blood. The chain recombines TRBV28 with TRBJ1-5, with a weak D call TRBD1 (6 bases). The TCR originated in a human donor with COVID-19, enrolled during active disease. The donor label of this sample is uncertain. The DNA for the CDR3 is TGTGCCAGCAGTTCTCTAGACGGGACAATTGTAAATCAGCCCCAGCATTTT. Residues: CASSSLDGTIVNQPQHF.